These 27 T cell receptor beta chains were all obtained from the same sample, sequenced in a study of control samples from healthy donors and cancer patients. This table comes from immunoSEQ multiplex PCR, and its TCRdb copy is limited to in-frame clones, with some not included. The repertoire holds some 250,000 clones, with around 79% as singletons. The material sequenced was PBMCs. The receptors shown here come from a woman in her sixties with lung cancer.

The V call is TRBV14, the J call TRBJ2-2; perhaps TRBD2 as D (5 bases). Trimming cost V 4 bases and J 5 bases, with 14 bases left between them. Germline V gives CDR1 SGHDN, CDR2 FVKESK. The CDR3 covers 15 residues. CDR3 amino acids: CASSPDWRGTGELFF. In DNA form, the CDR3 reads TGTGCCAGCAGCCCGGACTGGAGAGGGACCGGGGAGCTGTTTTTT.

The chain uses TRBV7-9 and TRBJ2-1, with unresolved D. The germline V and J ends were trimmed by 1 base and 9 bases, with 13 bases remaining between them. Germline loops: CDR1 SEHNR, CDR2 FQNEAQ (reference sequence). This CDR3 comprises 14 residues. The CDR3 coding sequence is TGTGCCAGCAGCTTAGAAGGGTACTTACTTGAGCAGTTCTTC. It encodes CASSLEGYLLEQFF. Filled out from reference TRBV7-9 and TRBJ2-1, the complete variable domain reads DTGVSQNPRHKITKRGQNVTFRCDPISEHNRLYWYRQTLGQGPEFLTYFQNEAQLEKSRLLSDRFSAERPKGSFSTLEIQRTEQGDSAMYLCASSLEGYLLEQFFGPGTRLTVL.

The J gene is TRBJ1-5, the V gene TRBV28, with D possibly TRBD1 on 6 matching bases. There are 13 residues in the CDR3. The germline gives CDR1 MDHEN, CDR2 SYDVKM. Trimming removed 4 bases at V and 7 bases at J, with 11 bases between. CDR3 sequence: CASSSTGGQPQHF. CDR3 DNA sequence: TGTGCCAGCAGTTCGACAGGAGGCCAGCCCCAGCATTTT.

The chain joins TRBV18 to TRBJ2-7, with D tentatively TRBD2 (6 bases). This CDR3 spans 14 amino acids. Per the germline V gene, CDR1 is KGHSH and CDR2 is LQKENI. Trimming took 3 bases from V and 2 from J, leaving 11 bases between them. The CDR3 DNA sequence: TGTGCCAGCTCACCCGGGAGCACCACCTACGAGCAGTACTTC. It translates to CASSPGSTTYEQYF. Complete variable domain (other parts from reference TRBV18 and TRBJ2-7): NAGVMQNPRHLVRRRGQEARLRCSPMKGHSHVYWYRQLPEEGLKFMVYLQKENIIDESGMPKERFSAEFPKEGPSILRIQQVVRGDSAAYFCASSPGSTTYEQYFGPGTRLTVT.

This clone was seen a handful of times. This chain joins TRBV12-5 and TRBJ2-1, with 13 bases identical to TRBD2. The CDR3 spans 15 residues. The junction had 7 bases not matched to a gene; V was cut back by 5 bases and J by 9 bases. The germline CDR1 and CDR2 sequences are LGHNT and FRNRAP. Here the CDR3 DNA reads TGTGCTAGTGGTCGGACTAGCGGGAGTAGAATTGAGCAGTTCTTC. This translates into CASGRTSGSRIEQFF.

The CDR3 DNA sequence: TGCGCCAGCAGCGAAACCGACAGGGACGGCACCGGGGAGCTGTTTTTT. The encoded protein is CASSETDRDGTGELFF. The rearrangement joins TRBV5-1 to TRBJ2-2, with 7 bases that match TRBD1. The V gene's germline CDR1 is SGHRS and CDR2 YFSETQ. The CDR3 loop spans 16 amino acids. V lost 4 bases to trimming and J lost 4 bases; unmatched junction nucleotides: 10.

This chain links TRBV7-9 with TRBJ1-5; D unresolved. From germline, CDR1 is SEHNR and CDR2 FQNEAQ (reference sequence). Trimming pared 1 base from V and 7 bases from J, leaving 8 bases between. This CDR3 has 13 amino acids. The CDR3 DNA reads TGTGCCAGCAGCTTAGGAGGTGGCCAGCCCCAGCATTTT. Translating gives CASSLGGGQPQHF.

This clone was detected once. V gene TRBV5-1 combines with J gene TRBJ2-1, with 8 positions matching TRBD2. The V segment lost 4 bases and the J segment 2 bases; nucleotides outside the gene matches: 8. This CDR3 is 16 amino acids long. Per germline, CDR1 SGHRS and CDR2 YFSETQ. The CDR3 region is CASSAGAGAAYNEQFF. As DNA, the CDR3 is TGCGCCAGCAGCGCAGGAGCGGGAGCTGCCTACAATGAGCAGTTCTTC.

V usage is TRBV5-4 and J usage is TRBJ1-6; weak D call: TRBD1 (5 bases). Per the germline V gene, CDR1 is SGHNT and CDR2 is YYREEE (reference sequence). Between the trimmed V and J ends, which lost 7 bases and 1 base, there was a span of 12 bases. The CDR3 spans 15 residues. In DNA, the CDR3 is TGTGCCAGCGGCCGATGGGGGTCCTATAATTCACCCCTCCACTTT. Its protein product is CASGRWGSYNSPLHF.

This sequence joins TRBV28 and TRBJ2-7; no firm D call. The CDR3 consists of 13 residues. The V gene's germline CDR1 is MDHEN and CDR2 SYDVKM. Deletions cut 8 bases from V and 0 bases from J, with 11 bases between. CDR3 DNA: TGTGCCAGCTGTTCACAGAGCTCCTACGAGCAGTACTTC. Protein sequence: CASCSQSSYEQYF.

The rearrangement links TRBV5-1 to TRBJ1-1, with TRBD1 identical over 7 bases. From germline, CDR1 is SGHRS and CDR2 YFSETQ. V was pared by 4 bases and J by 7 bases, with 7 bases of the junction left unmatched. The CDR3 contains 13 residues. This chain's CDR3 is CASSLEGTVEAFF. In DNA, the CDR3 is TGCGCCAGCAGCCTGGAGGGGACAGTTGAAGCTTTCTTT.

The chain links TRBV5-1 to TRBJ2-2; D is tentatively TRBD1 or TRBD2 (5 bases each). Trimming took off 7 bases at V and 5 bases at J, with 6 bases between the two ends. This CDR3 region has 11 residues. Germline-derived CDR1 and CDR2 are SGHRS and YFSETQ. In DNA, the CDR3 is TGCGCCAGCTGGGGGACCGGGGAGCTGTTTTTT. It translates to CASWGTGELFF. Full variable domain (rest looked up from reference TRBV5-1 and TRBJ2-2): KAGVTQTPRYLIKTRGQQVTLSCSPISGHRSVSWYQQTPGQGLQFLFEYFSETQRNKGNFPGRFSGRQFSNSRSEMNVSTLELGDSALYLCASWGTGELFFGEGSRLTVL.

The gene calls are TRBV7-3 and TRBJ2-1; 9 nucleotides match TRBD1. Trimming cost V 5 bases and J 1 base; bases outside gene matches: 9. The germline gives CDR1 SGHTA, CDR2 FQGTGA. The CDR3 has 17 residues. The CDR3 here is CASSPTGQGGSYNEQFF. The CDR3 coding sequence is TGTGCCAGCAGCCCGACGGGACAGGGCGGGTCCTACAATGAGCAGTTCTTC.

The CDR3 region has the DNA TGTGCCAGCAAAAGCTGGGGGGGGTCTAGCACAGATACGCAGTATTTT. Protein sequence: CASKSWGGSSTDTQYF. The chain joins TRBV7-8 to TRBJ2-3; 7 bases are a match to TRBD2. Germline V gives CDR1 SGHVS, CDR2 FQNEAQ. CDR3 size: 16 residues. Losses at the gene ends were 7 bases for V and 0 bases for J; bases not matched to a gene: 10. Variable domain in full (rest from reference TRBV7-8 and TRBJ2-3): GAGVSQSPRYKVAKRGQDVALRCDPISGHVSLFWYQQALGQGPEFLTYFQNEAQLDKSGLPSDRFFAERPEGSVSTLKIQRTQQEDSAVYLCASKSWGGSSTDTQYFGPGTRLTVL.

The chain is built from TRBV28 and TRBJ1-4; perhaps TRBD1 as D (5 bases). CDR1 is MDHEN, CDR2 SYDVKM, per germline. This CDR3 contains 15 residues. Between the trimmed V and J ends, which lost 6 bases and 2 bases, there was a span of 13 bases. The CDR3, as DNA: TGTGCCAGCAGACGAGAGGGGAGGACTAATGAAAAACTGTTTTTT. Translated, it gives CASRREGRTNEKLFF. Drawing the rest from reference TRBV28 and TRBJ1-4, the complete variable domain is DVKVTQSSRYLVKRTGEKVFLECVQDMDHENMFWYRQDPGLGLRLIYFSYDVKMKEKGDIPEGYSVSREKKERFSLILESASTNQTSMYLCASRREGRTNEKLFFGSGTQLSVL.

The V gene is TRBV5-1, the J gene TRBJ2-3; the D gene could be TRBD1 or TRBD2 (5 bases each). Trimming removed 1 base at V and 1 base at J, with 16 bases between. Per germline, CDR1 SGHRS and CDR2 YFSETQ. The CDR3 length is 17 residues. CDR3 loop: CASSLIPGALGTDTQYF. The CDR3 DNA sequence: TGCGCCAGCAGCTTGATCCCCGGGGCATTGGGCACAGATACGCAGTATTTT. The full variable domain, with the rest looked up from reference TRBV5-1 and TRBJ2-3, is KAGVTQTPRYLIKTRGQQVTLSCSPISGHRSVSWYQQTPGQGLQFLFEYFSETQRNKGNFPGRFSGRQFSNSRSEMNVSTLELGDSALYLCASSLIPGALGTDTQYFGPGTRLTVL.

This clone was observed once. The J gene is TRBJ1-3, the V gene TRBV7-8; D unclear. The V end lost 3 bases, the J end lost 0 bases, and 12 bases lay between the germline ends. The CDR3 consists of 16 residues. Germline loops: CDR1 SGHVS, CDR2 FQNEAQ. The DNA of the CDR3 is TGTGCCAGCAGCTTCCAGAATCCGAGCTCTGGAAACACCATATATTTT. Encoded protein: CASSFQNPSSGNTIYF.

This chain uses TRBV7-9 with TRBJ2-1, with 15 bases fitting TRBD2. Germline-derived CDR1 and CDR2 are SEHNR and FQNEAQ (reference sequence). The CDR3 is made up of 15 amino acids. V was clipped by 5 bases and J by 7 bases; unmatched bases: 3. CDR3 loop: CASSGGTSGRNEQFF. CDR3 DNA sequence: TGTGCCAGCAGCGGCGGGACTAGCGGGAGGAATGAGCAGTTCTTC.

The rearrangement joins TRBV20-1 to TRBJ2-1; D gene ambiguous. CDR1 is DFQATT and CDR2 is SNEGSKA in the germline V gene (reference sequence). V was shortened by 7 bases and J by 5 bases, with 9 bases between the two germline ends. The CDR3 length is 11 residues. CDR3 residues: CSGTTDNEQFF. The CDR3 DNA is TGCAGTGGTACTACCGACAATGAGCAGTTCTTC.

J is TRBJ1-5 and V is TRBV30, with a tentative D call TRBD1 (6 bases). Deletions cut 5 bases from V and 3 bases from J, with 11 bases between. The germline V gene has CDR1 GTSNPN and CDR2 SVGIG (reference sequence). The CDR3 totals 13 residues. DNA of the CDR3: TGTGCCTGGGGCCGGGACAACAATCAGCCCCAGCATTTT. Amino acids: CAWGRDNNQPQHF.

The CDR3 nucleotides read TGTGCCAGCAAAGCACAGGGGGTGAACACTGAAGCTTTCTTT. It translates to CASKAQGVNTEAFF. This chain links TRBV2 with TRBJ1-1; 8 nucleotides agree with TRBD1. The CDR3 covers 14 residues. J gave up 0 bases and V 7 bases, and 4 bases lay outside the gene matches. Germline V CDR1 and CDR2: SNHLY, FYNNEI.

The chain uses TRBV10-2 and TRBJ2-1, with TRBD2 as a possible D gene (5 bases). Germline loops: CDR1 WSHSY, CDR2 SAAADI. Between the trimmed V and J ends, which lost 0 bases and 1 base, there was a span of 7 bases. This CDR3 is 15 amino acids long. CDR3 nucleotide sequence: TGCGCCAGCAGTGAGTCCAGCGGTTCCTACAATGAGCAGTTCTTC. It codes for CASSESSGSYNEQFF.

Worth noting for this clone: A read error may be the cause here, since a much bigger clone is one base away. The same CDR3 arises from other DNA sequences in this sample as well. V usage is TRBV5-1 and J usage is TRBJ2-3, with 10 bases aligning to TRBD2. V dropped 0 bases and J dropped 4; count of bases not matched to a gene: 2. CDR3 length equals 15 residues. Germline values: CDR1 SGHRS, CDR2 YFSETQ. In nucleotides, the CDR3 is TGCGCCAGCAGCTTGGCCCTAGCGGGAGCAGATACGCAGTATTTT. This translates into CASSLALAGADTQYF. Looking up the rest from reference TRBV5-1 and TRBJ2-3 gives the full variable domain: KAGVTQTPRYLIKTRGQQVTLSCSPISGHRSVSWYQQTPGQGLQFLFEYFSETQRNKGNFPGRFSGRQFSNSRSEMNVSTLELGDSALYLCASSLALAGADTQYFGPGTRLTVL.

V is TRBV10-3 and J is TRBJ2-2, with TRBD1 matching over 7 bases. CDR3 size: 14 residues. After removal of 5 bases from V and 3 bases from J, the junction contained 3 bases not matched to a gene. Germline V lookup: CDR1 ENHRY, CDR2 SYGVKD. CDR3 nucleotides: TGTGCCATCAGTCAAGACAGGGACACCGGGGAGCTGTTTTTT. It yields the protein CAISQDRDTGELFF.

This chain joins TRBV29-1 and TRBJ1-1; no clear D. Germline CDR1 reads SQVTM; CDR2 reads ANQGSEA. The V gene lost 6 bases and the J gene lost 2 bases, with 10 bases spanning the gap. There are 12 residues in the CDR3. CDR3 loop: CSVRSANTEAFF. The CDR3 DNA sequence: TGCAGCGTGCGGAGCGCCAACACTGAAGCTTTCTTT.

As to this clone: The sample holds other DNA sequences that translate to the same CDR3. This chain joins TRBV28 and TRBJ1-5; D gene uncertain. This CDR3 is built from 11 residues. The germline V and J ends were trimmed by 5 bases and 3 bases, with 2 bases remaining between them. Germline-derived CDR1 and CDR2 are MDHEN and SYDVKM. As DNA, the CDR3 is TGTGCCAGCAGTCTCAATCAGCCCCAGCATTTT. Amino acids: CASSLNQPQHF.

This clone was observed once. This chain links TRBV7-6 with TRBJ2-1, with 12 bases matching TRBD2. The trim removed 4 bases at V and 3 bases at J, leaving 1 base unmatched. Germline V lookup: CDR1 SGHVS, CDR2 FNYEAQ. The CDR3 sequence is 15 residues long. CDR3 nucleotides: TGTGCCAGCAGCTCTAGCGGGGGGGGCTACAATGAGCAGTTCTTC. This codes for CASSSSGGGYNEQFF.